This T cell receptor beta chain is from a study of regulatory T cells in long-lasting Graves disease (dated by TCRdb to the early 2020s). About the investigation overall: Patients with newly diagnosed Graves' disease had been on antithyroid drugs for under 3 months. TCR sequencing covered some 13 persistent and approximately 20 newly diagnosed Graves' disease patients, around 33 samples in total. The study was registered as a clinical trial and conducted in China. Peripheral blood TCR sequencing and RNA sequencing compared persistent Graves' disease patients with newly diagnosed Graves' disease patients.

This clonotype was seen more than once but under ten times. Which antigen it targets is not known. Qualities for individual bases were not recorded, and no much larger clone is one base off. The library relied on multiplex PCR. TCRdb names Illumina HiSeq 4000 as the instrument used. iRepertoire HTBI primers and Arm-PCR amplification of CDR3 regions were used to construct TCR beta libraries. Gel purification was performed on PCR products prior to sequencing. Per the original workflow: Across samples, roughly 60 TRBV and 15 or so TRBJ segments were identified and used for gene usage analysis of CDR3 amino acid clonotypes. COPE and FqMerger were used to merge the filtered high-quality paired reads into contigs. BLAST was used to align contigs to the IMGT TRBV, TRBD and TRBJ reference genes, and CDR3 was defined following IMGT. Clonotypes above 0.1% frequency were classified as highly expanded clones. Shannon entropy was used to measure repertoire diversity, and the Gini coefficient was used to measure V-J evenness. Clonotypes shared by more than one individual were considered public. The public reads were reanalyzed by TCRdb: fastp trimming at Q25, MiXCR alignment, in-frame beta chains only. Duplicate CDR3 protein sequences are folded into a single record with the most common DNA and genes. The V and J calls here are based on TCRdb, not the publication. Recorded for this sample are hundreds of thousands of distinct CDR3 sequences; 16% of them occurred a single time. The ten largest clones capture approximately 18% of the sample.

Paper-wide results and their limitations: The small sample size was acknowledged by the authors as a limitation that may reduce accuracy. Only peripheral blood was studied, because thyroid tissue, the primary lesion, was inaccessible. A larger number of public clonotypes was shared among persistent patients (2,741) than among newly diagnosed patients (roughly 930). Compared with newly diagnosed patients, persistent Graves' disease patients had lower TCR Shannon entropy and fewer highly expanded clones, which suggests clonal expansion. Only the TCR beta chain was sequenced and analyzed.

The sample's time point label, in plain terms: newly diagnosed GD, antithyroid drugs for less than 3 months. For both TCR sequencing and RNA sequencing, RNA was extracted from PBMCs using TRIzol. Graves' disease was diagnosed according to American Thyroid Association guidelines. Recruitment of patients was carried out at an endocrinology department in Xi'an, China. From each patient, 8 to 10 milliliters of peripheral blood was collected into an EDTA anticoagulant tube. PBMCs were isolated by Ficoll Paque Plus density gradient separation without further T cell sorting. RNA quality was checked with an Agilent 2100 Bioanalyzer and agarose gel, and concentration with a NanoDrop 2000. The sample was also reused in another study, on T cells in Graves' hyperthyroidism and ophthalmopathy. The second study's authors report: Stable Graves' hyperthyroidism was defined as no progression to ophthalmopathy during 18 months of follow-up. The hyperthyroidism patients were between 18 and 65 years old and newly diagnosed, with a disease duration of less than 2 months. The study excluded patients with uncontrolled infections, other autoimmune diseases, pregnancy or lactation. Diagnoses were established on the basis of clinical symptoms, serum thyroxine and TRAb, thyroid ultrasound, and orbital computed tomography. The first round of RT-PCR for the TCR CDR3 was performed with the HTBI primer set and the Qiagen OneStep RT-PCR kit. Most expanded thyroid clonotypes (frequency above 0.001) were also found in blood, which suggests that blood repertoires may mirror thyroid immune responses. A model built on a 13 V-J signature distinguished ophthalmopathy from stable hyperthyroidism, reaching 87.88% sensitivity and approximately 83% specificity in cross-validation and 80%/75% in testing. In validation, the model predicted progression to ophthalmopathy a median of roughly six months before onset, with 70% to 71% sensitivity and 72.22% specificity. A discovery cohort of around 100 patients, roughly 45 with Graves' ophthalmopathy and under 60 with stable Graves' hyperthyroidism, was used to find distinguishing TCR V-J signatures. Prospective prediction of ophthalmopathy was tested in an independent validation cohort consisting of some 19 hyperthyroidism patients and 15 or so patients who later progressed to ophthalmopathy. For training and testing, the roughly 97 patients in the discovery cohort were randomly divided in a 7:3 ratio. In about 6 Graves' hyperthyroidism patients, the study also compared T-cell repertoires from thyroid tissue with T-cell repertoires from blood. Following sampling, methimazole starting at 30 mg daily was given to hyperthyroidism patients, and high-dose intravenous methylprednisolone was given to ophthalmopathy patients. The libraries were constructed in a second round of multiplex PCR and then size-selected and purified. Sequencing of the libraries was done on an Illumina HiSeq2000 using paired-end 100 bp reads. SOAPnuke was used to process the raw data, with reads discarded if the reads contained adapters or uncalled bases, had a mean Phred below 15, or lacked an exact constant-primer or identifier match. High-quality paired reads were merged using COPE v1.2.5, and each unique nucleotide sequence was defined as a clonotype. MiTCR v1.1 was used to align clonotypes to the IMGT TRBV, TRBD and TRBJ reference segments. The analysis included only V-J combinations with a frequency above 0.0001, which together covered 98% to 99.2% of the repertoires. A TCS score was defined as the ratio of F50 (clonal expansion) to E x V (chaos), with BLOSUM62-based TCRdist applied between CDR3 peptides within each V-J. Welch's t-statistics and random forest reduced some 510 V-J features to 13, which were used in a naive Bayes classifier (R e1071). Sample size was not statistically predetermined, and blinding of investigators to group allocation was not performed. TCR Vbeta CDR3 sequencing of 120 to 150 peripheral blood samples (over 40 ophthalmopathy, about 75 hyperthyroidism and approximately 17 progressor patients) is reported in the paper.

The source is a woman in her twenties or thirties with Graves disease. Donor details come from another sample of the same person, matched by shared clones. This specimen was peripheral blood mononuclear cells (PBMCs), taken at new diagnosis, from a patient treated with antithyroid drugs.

The CDR3 protein is CASSRTRGNIQYF. The nucleotide sequence reads TGTGCCAGCAGCAGGACACGGGGTAACATTCAGTACTTC. This chain is built from TRBV6-1 and TRBJ2-4, with the D gene tentatively TRBD1 or TRBD2, based on 5 matching bases in each. The germline V gene specifies MNHNS as CDR1 and SASEGT as CDR2. V is shortened by 6 bases, J by 7 bases, and the region joining them spans 13 bases. Including cysteine and phenylalanine, the CDR3 has 13 amino acids. Only the CDR3 portion is preserved as DNA: 39 bases, with reading frame beginning at the first base.